A single sample gave rise to the 29 T cell receptor beta chains below, sequenced in a study of early T cells in non-severe SARS-CoV-2 infection. One entry per CDR3 protein results from TCRdb running MiXCR on the 5' RACE reads. Among some 34,000 distinct CDR3 sequences listed, 4.7% were seen once. The sample was whole blood. These TCRs come from an adult who was a healthcare worker with PCR-confirmed SARS-CoV-2 infection or an uninfected control (not recorded which).

Within the sample, this clonotype is medium-sized (0.01 to 0.1%). This rearrangement joins TRBV5-1 to TRBJ1-5, with 7 bases aligning to TRBD1. In germline, CDR1 is SGHRS, CDR2 YFSETQ. This CDR3 has 15 amino acids. V lost 0 bases to trimming and J lost 4 bases; unmatched junction nucleotides: 4. The CDR3 coding sequence is TGCGCCAGCAGCTTGGACGGGGACAGAAATCAGCCCCAGCATTTT. Translated: CASSLDGDRNQPQHF.

The chain has TRBV27 and TRBJ2-3; TRBD2 agrees at 7 bases. This CDR3 comprises 11 residues. The V and J ends lost 11 bases and 6 bases, in that order; junction bases with no gene match: 5. CDR1 is MNHEY and CDR2 is SMNVEV in the germline V gene (reference sequence). This CDR3 is CAPGRGDTQYF. CDR3 bases: TGTGCCCCTGGGAGGGGCGATACGCAGTATTTT.

This clonotype came up many times. V is TRBV12-3 or TRBV12-4 and J is TRBJ1-1; 7 positions match TRBD1. V trimming: 6 bases; J trimming: 5 bases; junction bases outside the gene matches: 6. CDR3 length equals 13 residues. This CDR3 reads CASRRTGGTEAFF. The CDR3 DNA is TGTGCCAGCAGGAGGACAGGTGGGACTGAAGCTTTCTTT.

The chain employs TRBV12-3 or TRBV12-4 and TRBJ2-2; 8 bases match TRBD1. This CDR3 spans 13 amino acids. V shed 6 bases, J shed 10 bases, and the junction held 7 bases outside the gene matches. For the CDR3, the DNA is TGTGCCAGCAGGAGACAGGGGTCCGTGGAGCTGTTTTTT. Translation: CASRRQGSVELFF.

This clonotype occurred many times. V is TRBV4-2 and J is TRBJ1-2; TRBD1 agrees at 9 bases. Trimming removed 1 base from V and 1 base from J; junction bases left unmatched: 7. CDR1 LGHNA and CDR2 YNFKEQ come from the germline V gene. The CDR3 consists of 17 residues. The CDR3 here is CASSQGGTGRNNYGYTF. CDR3 in DNA: TGTGCCAGCAGCCAAGGGGGGACAGGGAGGAATAACTATGGCTACACCTTC.

The chain has TRBV25-1 and TRBJ1-2, with 8 positions matching TRBD1. V trimming: 5 bases; J trimming: 1 base; junction bases outside the gene matches: 6. In germline, CDR1 is MGHDK, CDR2 SYGVNS. This CDR3 contains 15 residues. CDR3 coding DNA: TGTGCCAGCAGTCTTGGACAGGGCTTTAACTATGGCTACACCTTC. Translating gives CASSLGQGFNYGYTF.

This clonotype was seen repeatedly, ten times or more. The chain combines TRBV14 with TRBJ2-3; TRBD2 aligns across 10 bases. V gave up 1 base and J gave up 2 bases; unmatched junction bases: 6. The CDR3 is made up of 17 amino acids. The germline V gene encodes CDR1 SGHDN and CDR2 FVKESK. CDR3 sequence reads: CASSQAERGGTTDTQYF. CDR3 sequence (DNA): TGTGCCAGCAGCCAAGCGGAGCGGGGGGGGACCACAGATACGCAGTATTTT.

The chain joins TRBV30 to TRBJ1-6, with 7 bases that match TRBD1. The V gene end was trimmed by 3 bases and the J gene end by 3 bases; junction bases not matched to a gene: 11. Germline CDR1 GTSNPN, CDR2 SVGIG (reference sequence). This CDR3 is 17 amino acids long. DNA for the CDR3: TGTGCCTGGAGGCTAACGGGACAGCAAATCTATAATTCACCCCTCCACTTT. It yields the protein CAWRLTGQQIYNSPLHF.

The table lists this clonotype with many counts. The gene calls are TRBV25-1 and TRBJ1-6; D not certain. The CDR3 extends over 12 amino acids. Looked up from germline, CDR1 is MGHDK and CDR2 is SYGVNS. The germline V and J ends were trimmed by 4 bases and 9 bases, with 7 bases remaining between them. The CDR3 sequence is CASSGGGSPLHF. As DNA, the CDR3 is TGTGCCAGCAGTGGGGGAGGTTCACCCCTCCACTTT. Full variable domain (outside the CDR3, taken from reference TRBV25-1 and TRBJ1-6): EADIYQTPRYLVIGTGKKITLECSQTMGHDKMYWYQQDPGMELHLIHYSYGVNSTEKGDLSSESTVSRIRTEHFPLTLESARPSHTSQYLCASSGGGSPLHFGNGTRLTVT.

This clonotype occurred many times. This sequence joins TRBV7-9 and TRBJ2-7; no firm D call. Germline V gives CDR1 SEHNR, CDR2 FQNEAQ (reference sequence). The ends were cut back, 0 bases at V and 1 base at J, with 10 bases in the middle. This CDR3 comprises 15 residues. DNA of the CDR3: TGTGCCAGCAGCTTAGCAAGGGTCCCTTCCTACGAGCAGTACTTC. Amino acids: CASSLARVPSYEQYF.

This clonotype was detected many times. The chain has TRBV3-1 and TRBJ2-7, with a weak D call TRBD2 (6 bases). Germline CDR1 LGHDT, CDR2 YNNKEL (reference sequence). This CDR3 region has 14 residues. With 4 bases removed from V and 2 bases from J, the gap between germline ends came to 12 bases. CDR3 sequence: CASSPAGLTYEQYF. In DNA form, the CDR3 reads TGTGCCAGCAGCCCGGCGGGGTTGACCTACGAGCAGTACTTC.

This clonotype was seen repeatedly, ten times or more. J is TRBJ2-1 and V is TRBV4-3, with 10 bases matching TRBD2. Germline V gene sequence: CDR1 LGHNA, CDR2 YSLEER. This CDR3 has 15 residues. The ends lost 6 bases at V and 6 bases at J; junction bases unmatched: 8. The CDR3 region is CASSHTWTSGNEQFF. Written as DNA, the CDR3 is TGCGCCAGCAGTCACACTTGGACTAGCGGCAATGAGCAGTTCTTC.

This clonotype came up many times. The V gene is TRBV5-4, the J gene TRBJ2-1, with TRBD1 matching 8 bases. Germline V gene lookup returns CDR1 SGHNT and CDR2 YYREEE (reference sequence). V shed 3 bases and J 3 bases; nucleotides not matched to a gene: 5. The CDR3 runs to 15 residues. This CDR3 reads CASSSGGPIYNEQFF. The CDR3 DNA reads as TGTGCCAGCAGCTCAGGGGGCCCCATCTACAATGAGCAGTTCTTC.

This clonotype has ten or more counts. The genes are TRBV10-2 and TRBJ2-7, with 7 bases fitting TRBD1. Germline V CDR1 and CDR2: WSHSY, SAAADI. V was clipped by 2 bases and J by 4 bases; unmatched bases: 8. CDR3 length: 15 residues. The CDR3 DNA reads TGCGCCAGCAGTGAGGAGACCGGGACAGTATACGAGCAGTACTTC. Its protein is CASSEETGTVYEQYF.

This clonotype occurred many times. The V call is TRBV12-3 or TRBV12-4, the J call TRBJ2-1; 10 nucleotides agree with TRBD2. The CDR3 length is 16 residues. V shed 2 bases, J shed 4 bases, and the junction held 5 bases outside the gene matches. CDR3 residues: CASSLTSGEKYNEQFF. CDR3 in DNA: TGTGCCAGCAGTTTAACTAGCGGGGAGAAATACAATGAGCAGTTCTTC.

Many counts were recorded for this clonotype. The chain recombines TRBV20-1 with TRBJ2-7; 13 bases align to TRBD2. In germline, CDR1 is DFQATT, CDR2 SNEGSKA (reference sequence). V shed 0 bases, J shed 2 bases, and the junction held 10 bases outside the gene matches. This CDR3 is built from 18 residues. This chain's CDR3 is CSARDSLKGTSGAYEQYF. The CDR3 DNA is TGCAGTGCTAGAGACTCACTAAAAGGGACTAGCGGGGCCTACGAGCAGTACTTC.

By share of the sample, this clonotype is medium-sized. V and J are TRBV27 and TRBJ2-1; possible D gene TRBD1, 6 bases. V dropped 10 bases and J dropped 4 bases, with 14 bases sitting between them. The CDR3 contains 13 residues. Germline V CDR1 and CDR2: MNHEY, SMNVEV (reference sequence). CDR3 bases: TGTGCCACCCCGACAGGATCATACAATGAGCAGTTCTTC. It translates to CATPTGSYNEQFF.

This clonotype was observed a few times. V is TRBV12-3 or TRBV12-4 and J is TRBJ1-2; 7 nucleotides line up with TRBD1. The CDR3 totals 13 residues. Losses at the gene ends were 7 bases for V and 3 bases for J; bases not matched to a gene: 5. The CDR3 spells CASTRDSDYGYTF. CDR3 in DNA: TGTGCCAGCACCCGGGACAGCGACTATGGCTACACCTTC.

This clonotype has more than one count but fewer than ten. This chain links TRBV4-2 with TRBJ2-5, with a weak D call TRBD2 (5 bases). Trimming removed 0 bases from V and 5 bases from J, with 16 bases in between. This CDR3 region has 16 residues. In germline, CDR1 is LGHNA, CDR2 YNFKEQ. CDR3 sequence (DNA): TGTGCCAGCAGCCAAGAAGTTGAGGGAAGAGGTGAGACCCAGTACTTC. Its protein is CASSQEVEGRGETQYF.

V and J are TRBV6-1 and TRBJ2-2; D is undetermined. Germline V gene lookup returns CDR1 MNHNS and CDR2 SASEGT. There are 13 residues in the CDR3. Deletions cut 6 bases from V and 4 bases from J, with 9 bases between. The CDR3 is CASSERTTGELFF. In nucleotides, the CDR3 is TGTGCCAGCAGCGAAAGGACCACCGGGGAGCTGTTTTTT.

This clonotype came up many times. The chain has TRBV5-4 and TRBJ2-7; the match to TRBD1 covers 9 bases. The V gene's germline CDR1 is SGHNT and CDR2 YYREEE (reference sequence). The CDR3 spans 12 residues. V lost 4 bases to trimming and J lost 9 bases; unmatched junction nucleotides: 5. The CDR3 nucleotides read TGTGCCAGCAGCCCAGGGACAGGGCCGCAGTACTTC. Translation: CASSPGTGPQYF.

This chain joins TRBV14 and TRBJ1-1, with D hard to call. The CDR3 is 15 amino acids. CDR1 is SGHDN and CDR2 is FVKESK in the germline V gene. V lost 0 bases, J lost 3 bases, and 11 bases lay in between. The chain's CDR3 is CASSQDPVPDTEAFF. The CDR3 DNA is TGTGCCAGCAGCCAAGATCCGGTCCCGGACACTGAAGCTTTCTTT.

This clonotype showed up many times. The chain joins TRBV15 to TRBJ2-6; 8 bases map to TRBD1. The CDR3 totals 17 residues. Looked up from germline, CDR1 is LNHNV and CDR2 is YYDKDF (reference sequence). J lost 0 bases, V lost 5 bases, and 6 bases had no gene match. CDR3: CATSSRQGRSGANVLTF. The CDR3 nucleotides read TGTGCCACCAGCTCCCGACAGGGGCGCTCTGGGGCCAACGTCCTGACTTTC.

This clonotype was detected ten times or more. The chain is built from TRBV3-1 and TRBJ1-5; D not certain. Germline lookup yields CDR1 LGHDT and CDR2 YNNKEL (reference sequence). V lost 2 bases and J 2 bases, leaving 7 bases between the germline ends. The CDR3 is 14 residues long. DNA for the CDR3: TGTGCCAGCAGCCAAACGGACGGCAATCAGCCCCAGCATTTT. Amino acid sequence: CASSQTDGNQPQHF.

This clonotype showed up many times. The chain is built from TRBV7-9 and TRBJ1-1, with TRBD1 matching over 7 bases. The germline CDR1 and CDR2 sequences are SEHNR and FQNEAQ (reference sequence). The V gene end was trimmed by 8 bases and the J gene end by 4 bases; junction bases not matched to a gene: 4. This CDR3 is built from 12 residues. CDR3 amino acids: CASGKGATEAFF. The CDR3 coding sequence is TGTGCCAGCGGAAAGGGGGCCACTGAAGCTTTCTTT.

Many counts were recorded for this clonotype. V usage is TRBV28 and J usage is TRBJ2-1; 9 bases match TRBD2. CDR1 is MDHEN, CDR2 SYDVKM, per germline. The CDR3 sequence is 16 residues long. The junction had 12 bases not matched to a gene; V was cut back by 5 bases and J by 7 bases. CDR3 region: CASSEHSGGRGNEQFF. DNA for the CDR3: TGTGCCAGCAGTGAACATAGCGGGGGTCGCGGGAATGAGCAGTTCTTC. The full variable domain, with the rest looked up from reference TRBV28 and TRBJ2-1, is DVKVTQSSRYLVKRTGEKVFLECVQDMDHENMFWYRQDPGLGLRLIYFSYDVKMKEKGDIPEGYSVSREKKERFSLILESASTNQTSMYLCASSEHSGGRGNEQFFGPGTRLTVL.

Ten or more counts support this clonotype. The chain couples TRBV2 to TRBJ1-6; D uncertain. The V gene's germline CDR1 is SNHLY and CDR2 FYNNEI. The CDR3 consists of 16 residues. The V end lost 4 bases, the J end lost 0 bases, and 10 bases lay between the germline ends. DNA for the CDR3: TGTGCCAGCAGTGTAGGCAGTAGCTCCTATAATTCACCCCTCCACTTT. Translation gives CASSVGSSSYNSPLHF.

This clonotype has at least ten counts. The V gene is TRBV6-5, the J gene TRBJ1-5, with 7 bases matching TRBD1. The CDR3 is made up of 14 amino acids. CDR1 is MNHEY and CDR2 is SVGAGI in the germline V gene. V was pared by 5 bases and J by 3 bases, with 4 bases of the junction left unmatched. This CDR3 is CASSRTGINQPQHF. CDR3 coding DNA: TGTGCCAGCAGTCGGACAGGCATCAATCAGCCCCAGCATTTT.

This clonotype was recorded at least ten times. For the CDR3, the DNA is TGTGCCAGCACTAAATCTACAGGGGATCAGCCCCAGCATTTT. Amino acid sequence: CASTKSTGDQPQHF. J is TRBJ1-5 and V is TRBV7-9; 7 bases fit TRBD1. The CDR3 is 14 residues long. Germline V gene data show CDR1 as SEHNR and CDR2 as FQNEAQ (reference sequence). J gave up 5 bases and V 7 bases, and 8 bases lay outside the gene matches.